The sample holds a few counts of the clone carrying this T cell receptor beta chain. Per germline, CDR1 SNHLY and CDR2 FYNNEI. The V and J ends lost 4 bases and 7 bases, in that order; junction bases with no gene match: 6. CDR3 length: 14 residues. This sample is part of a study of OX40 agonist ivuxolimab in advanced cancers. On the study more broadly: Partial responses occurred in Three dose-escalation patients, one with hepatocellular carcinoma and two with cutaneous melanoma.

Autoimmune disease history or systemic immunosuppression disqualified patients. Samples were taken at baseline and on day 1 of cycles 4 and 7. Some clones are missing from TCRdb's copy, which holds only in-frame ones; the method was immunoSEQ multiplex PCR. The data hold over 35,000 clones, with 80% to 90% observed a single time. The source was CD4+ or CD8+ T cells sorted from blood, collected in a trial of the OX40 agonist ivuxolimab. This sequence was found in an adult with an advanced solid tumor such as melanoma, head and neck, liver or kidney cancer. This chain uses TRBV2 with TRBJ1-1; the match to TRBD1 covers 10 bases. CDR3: CASSGDRGIDEAFF. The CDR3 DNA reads TGTGCCAGCAGTGGGGACAGGGGAATAGATGAAGCTTTCTTT. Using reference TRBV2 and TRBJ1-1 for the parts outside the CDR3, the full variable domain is EPEVTQTPSHQVTQMGQEVILRCVPISNHLYFYWYRQILGQKVEFLVSFYNNEISEKSEIFDDQFSVERPDGSNFTLKIRSTKLEDSAMYFCASSGDRGIDEAFFGQGTRLTVV.